Listed below are T cell receptor beta chains from one sample, sequenced in a study of cytotoxic CD8 clonotypes in ibrutinib-treated CLL. TCRdb's copy holds only in-frame clones and misses some; the assay was immunoSEQ multiplex PCR. This table has some 130,000 clones, 70% to 90% appearing once. Source: PBMCs, taken after 24 months of ibrutinib treatment. These TCRs come from a human donor with chronic lymphocytic leukemia. CDR3s include the opening cysteine and the closing phenylalanine or tryptophan. The D gene is left open where the match is weak. For some rows the clone size is stated as once, few or many, or as a class when expanded; others skip it.

V gene,D gene,J gene,clone size,CDR3 protein,CDR3 DNA
TRBV7-3,TRBD2,TRBJ2-3,NA,CASSPRRVLAGGADTQYF,TGTGCCAGCAGCCCCCGCCGGGTACTAGCGGGAGGGGCAGATACGCAGTATTTT
TRBV20-1,NA,TRBJ2-7,NA,CSARSSYEQYF,TGCAGTGCTAGATCCTCCTACGAGCAGTACTTC
TRBV7-8,NA,TRBJ2-2,NA,CASSPSLIYTGELFF,TGTGCCAGCAGCCCATCTTTAATATACACCGGGGAGCTGTTTTTT
TRBV5-4,TRBD1,TRBJ1-1,few,CASSLPGGSNTEAFF,TGTGCCAGCAGCTTACCAGGGGGGTCGAACACTGAAGCTTTCTTT
TRBV11-2,TRBD2,TRBJ2-1,NA,CASSLEPSGGNEQFF,TGTGCCAGCAGCTTAGAGCCTAGCGGGGGTAATGAGCAGTTCTTC
TRBV6-1,TRBD1,TRBJ1-6,NA,CASSENRDRSSSPLHF,TGTGCCAGCAGTGAGAACCGGGACAGGTCTTCCTCACCCCTCCACTTT
TRBV27,NA,TRBJ1-2,few,CASSLSKIGTGRSEEANYGYTF,TGTGCCAGCAGTTTATCGAAAATAGGAACAGGCCGTTCCGAGGAAGCTAACTATGGCTACACCTTC
TRBV5-1,NA,TRBJ2-5,NA,CASSFGRSGRETQYF,TGCGCCAGCAGCTTCGGACGTTCAGGTAGAGAGACCCAGTACTTC
TRBV29-1,NA,TRBJ2-1,NA,CSARDNNNEQFF,TGCAGCGCCCGGGACAACAACAATGAGCAGTTCTTC
TRBV5-5,TRBD1,TRBJ1-5,few,CASSSGQLGTGPQHF,TGTGCCAGCAGCTCGGGACAGCTCGGGACGGGCCCCCAGCATTTT
TRBV14,NA,TRBJ2-1,NA,CASSQVNEQFF,TGTGCCAGCAGCCAAGTTAATGAGCAGTTCTTC
TRBV28,NA,TRBJ1-2,few,CASSPGALGAGPHGGGYTF,TGTGCCAGCAGCCCTGGCGCCCTCGGGGCAGGGCCCCACGGTGGAGGCTACACCTTC
TRBV7-8,NA,TRBJ2-2,NA,CASSLEGGRSTGELFF,TGTGCCAGCAGCTTAGAAGGGGGACGAAGCACCGGGGAGCTGTTTTTT
TRBV2,NA,TRBJ1-4,NA,CASSPQGGEKLFF,TGTGCCAGCAGCCCACAGGGAGGAGAAAAACTGTTTTTT
TRBV5-1,NA,TRBJ2-3,NA,CASSLAGEDTQYF,TGCGCCAGCAGCTTGGCGGGGGAAGATACGCAGTATTTT
TRBV19,NA,TRBJ1-1,few,CASTGLDKSTEAFF,TGTGCCAGTACCGGTTTGGACAAATCCACTGAAGCTTTCTTT
TRBV6-5,NA,TRBJ2-3,few,CASSIVSTDTQYF,TGTGCCAGCAGCATAGTCTCCACAGATACGCAGTATTTT
TRBV19,TRBD1,TRBJ1-5,NA,CASGGTGNQPQHF,TGTGCCTCCGGCGGGACAGGCAATCAGCCCCAGCATTTT
TRBV5-6,NA,TRBJ2-6,NA,CASSLALGSGANVLTF,TGTGCCAGCAGCTTGGCCCTGGGCTCTGGGGCCAACGTCCTGACTTTC
TRBV7-2,NA,TRBJ1-1,once,CASSLGKNTEAFF,TGTGCCAGCAGCTTAGGCAAGAACACTGAAGCTTTCTTT
TRBV7-2,NA,TRBJ2-1,once,CASSLNRGWDEQFF,TGTGCCAGCAGCTTAAATCGTGGTTGGGATGAGCAGTTCTTC
TRBV18,NA,TRBJ2-2,NA,CASSPFGELFF,TGTGCCAGCTCACCATTCGGGGAGCTGTTTTTT
TRBV7-6,NA,TRBJ1-5,NA,CASSPQGNQPQHF,TGTGCCAGCAGCCCGCAGGGAAACCAGCCCCAGCATTTT
TRBV2,NA,TRBJ2-2,NA,CASNRDQGNTGELFF,TGTGCCAGCAACCGGGACCAAGGGAACACCGGGGAGCTGTTTTTT
TRBV2,NA,TRBJ2-3,NA,CASSEVDTQYF,TGTGCCAGCAGTGAGGTAGATACGCAGTATTTT
TRBV5-1,NA,TRBJ2-2,NA,CASSLDGVYTGELFF,TGCGCCAGCAGCTTGGACGGGGTTTACACCGGGGAGCTGTTTTTT
TRBV5-5,NA,TRBJ2-7,NA,CASSLGQDSYEQYF,TGTGCCAGCAGCTTGGGACAGGACTCCTACGAGCAGTACTTC
TRBV6-5,TRBD2,TRBJ2-1,NA,CASSYSWLAGGFEQFF,TGTGCCAGCAGTTACTCGTGGCTAGCGGGAGGGTTTGAGCAGTTCTTC
TRBV6-1,NA,TRBJ1-1,few,CASSDIWGTEAFF,TGTGCCAGCAGTGATATTTGGGGCACTGAAGCTTTCTTT
TRBV5-4,TRBD2,TRBJ2-3,NA,CASSLAGAGGRDTDTQYF,TGTGCCAGCAGCTTGGCAGGCGCGGGGGGGCGTGACACAGATACGCAGTATTTT
TRBV6-5,NA,TRBJ1-2,NA,CASRSGVRNYGYTF,TGTGCCAGCAGAAGTGGGGTTAGAAACTATGGCTACACCTTC
TRBV4-1,NA,TRBJ2-7,NA,CASSPVIQDHEQYF,TGCGCCAGCAGCCCCGTGATACAGGACCACGAGCAGTACTTC
TRBV30,TRBD2,TRBJ2-5,NA,CAWSVPSGGAETQYF,TGTGCCTGGAGTGTACCCAGCGGGGGGGCGGAGACCCAGTACTTC
TRBV4-1,TRBD2,TRBJ2-3,NA,CASSSPVSGTPRDTQYF,TGCGCCAGCAGCTCCCCCGTTAGCGGGACCCCCCGGGATACGCAGTATTTT
TRBV5-1,NA,TRBJ2-3,NA,CASSLNPGISTDTQYF,TGCGCCAGCAGCTTGAATCCAGGGATTAGCACAGATACGCAGTATTTT
TRBV5-5,TRBD1,TRBJ1-6,NA,CASGQDVWTLHF,TGTGCCAGCGGACAGGACGTTTGGACCCTCCACTTT
TRBV7-2,NA,TRBJ2-7,NA,CASSVSGLGLYEQYF,TGTGCCAGCAGCGTCTCGGGGCTCGGTCTCTACGAGCAGTACTTC
TRBV6-1,TRBD2,TRBJ2-7,NA,CASSGTSDSSYEQYF,TGTGCCAGCAGTGGGACTAGCGATAGCTCCTACGAGCAGTACTTC
TRBV6-8,TRBD1,TRBJ2-7,NA,CASSYTLTGAGEQYF,TGTGCCAGCAGTTACACATTGACAGGGGCGGGGGAGCAGTACTTC
TRBV9,NA,TRBJ2-3,NA,CASSVAVTDTQYF,TGTGCCAGCAGCGTTGCAGTCACAGATACGCAGTATTTT
TRBV7-3,NA,TRBJ1-1,NA,CASSSQGNTEAFF,TGTGCCAGCAGCTCACAGGGGAACACTGAAGCTTTCTTT
TRBV5-1,TRBD1,TRBJ1-6,NA,CASSLGGTGVGSPLHF,TGCGCCAGCAGCTTGGGAGGGACAGGGGTAGGTTCACCCCTCCACTTT
TRBV28,NA,TRBJ1-1,NA,CASRASALMNTEAFF,TGTGCCAGCAGGGCATCGGCCCTCATGAACACTGAAGCTTTCTTT
TRBV6-5,NA,TRBJ1-4,NA,CASSYSRRVEKLFF,TGTGCCAGCAGTTACTCGAGAAGGGTTGAAAAACTGTTTTTT
TRBV9,TRBD1,TRBJ1-3,NA,CASSVGQGDGNTIYF,TGTGCCAGCAGCGTGGGACAGGGTGATGGAAACACCATATATTTT
TRBV6-4,NA,TRBJ1-2,NA,CASSEVYSNYGYTF,TGTGCCAGCAGTGAAGTCTACAGCAACTATGGCTACACCTTC
TRBV19,NA,TRBJ1-3,NA,CASSMQETGNTIYF,TGTGCCAGTAGTATGCAAGAAACTGGAAACACCATATATTTT
TRBV15,NA,TRBJ2-3,NA,CATRVGTSATDTQYF,TGTGCCACCAGAGTTGGGACATCCGCCACAGATACGCAGTATTTT
TRBV2,TRBD1,TRBJ2-1,NA,CASSESGTASYNEQFF,TGTGCCAGCAGTGAATCCGGGACAGCCTCCTACAATGAGCAGTTCTTC
TRBV27,TRBD1,TRBJ1-6,NA,CASSLFPGGNNSPLHF,TGTGCCAGCAGTTTGTTCCCAGGGGGCAATAATTCACCCCTCCACTTT
TRBV2,TRBD1,TRBJ1-5,few,CASSLTGPNQPQHF,TGTGCCAGCAGCCTGACAGGGCCTAATCAGCCCCAGCATTTT
TRBV28,TRBD2,TRBJ2-7,NA,CASSFRSAGGYEQYF,TGTGCCAGCAGTTTCAGGTCTGCGGGAGGTTACGAGCAGTACTTC
TRBV10-3,TRBD2,TRBJ2-3,NA,CAADLGGSTDTQYF,TGTGCCGCCGACTTGGGCGGGAGTACAGATACGCAGTATTTT
TRBV6-1,NA,TRBJ1-1,NA,CASSGGNWGGTEAFF,TGTGCCAGCAGTGGAGGAAACTGGGGGGGAACTGAAGCTTTCTTT